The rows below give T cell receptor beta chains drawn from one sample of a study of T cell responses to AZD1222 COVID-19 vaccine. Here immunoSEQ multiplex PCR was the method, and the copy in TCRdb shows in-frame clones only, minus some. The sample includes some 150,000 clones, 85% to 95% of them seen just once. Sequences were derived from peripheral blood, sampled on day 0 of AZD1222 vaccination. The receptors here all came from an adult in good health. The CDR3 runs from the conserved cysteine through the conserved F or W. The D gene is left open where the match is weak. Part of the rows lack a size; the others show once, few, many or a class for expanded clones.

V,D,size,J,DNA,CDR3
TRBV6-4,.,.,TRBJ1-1,TGTGCCAGCAGTTCACAGTTGAACACTGAAGCTTTCTTT,CASSSQLNTEAFF
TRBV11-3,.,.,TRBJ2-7,TGTGCCAGCGGAAAGTACTACGAGCAGTACTTC,CASGKYYEQYF
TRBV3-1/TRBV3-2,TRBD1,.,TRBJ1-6,TGTGCCAGCAGCCAAGATCGGACAGGGGGCAGGTATAATTCACCCCTCCACTTT,CASSQDRTGGRYNSPLHF
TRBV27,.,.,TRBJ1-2,TGTGCCACCAGGGGATTTGGCTATGGCTACACCTTC,CATRGFGYGYTF
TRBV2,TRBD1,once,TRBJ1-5,TGTGCCAGCAGTGAAAGGGGGCAGCCCGGTCAGCCCCAGCATTTT,CASSERGQPGQPQHF
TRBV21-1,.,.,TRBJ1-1,TGTGCCAGCAGCAAACGGGAGGGCAACATGAACACTGAAGCTTTCTTT,CASSKREGNMNTEAFF
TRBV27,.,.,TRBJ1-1,TGTGCCAGCAGTACAGGGCCCATGAACACTGAAGCTTTCTTT,CASSTGPMNTEAFF
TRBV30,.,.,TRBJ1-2,TGTGCCTGGAGTGCGTTGAGGGGGGCCAGTGGCTACACCTTC,CAWSALRGASGYTF
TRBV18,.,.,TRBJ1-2,TGTGCCAGCTCACCATTCTCCGAACCCGCTAACTATGGCTACACCTTC,CASSPFSEPANYGYTF
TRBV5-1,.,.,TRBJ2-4,TGCGCCAGCAGCTTGGGGACAGACTTCGAAGTGAACATTCAGTACTTC,CASSLGTDFEVNIQYF
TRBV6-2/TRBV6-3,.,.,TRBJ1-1,TGTGCCAGCAGTTTTCGAGGGGGTCAATCTGAAGCTTTCTTT,CASSFRGGQSEAFF
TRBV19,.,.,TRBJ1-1,TGTGCCAGTAGTATAAGGGAGGGGGATGAAGCTTTCTTT,CASSIREGDEAFF
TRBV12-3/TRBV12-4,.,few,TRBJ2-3,TGTGCCAGCAGTTTAGTGGGGTCAGATACGCAGTATTTT,CASSLVGSDTQYF
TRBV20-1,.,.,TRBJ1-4,TGCAGTGCTTCACGTAATGAAAAACTGTTTTTT,CSASRNEKLFF
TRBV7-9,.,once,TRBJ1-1,TGTGCCAGCAGCTTCGGAAGCGTGGTTAACACTGAAGCTTTCTTT,CASSFGSVVNTEAFF
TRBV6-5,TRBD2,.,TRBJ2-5,TGTGCCAGCAGGAAGACTAGCTCCCAAGAGACCCAGTACTTC,CASRKTSSQETQYF
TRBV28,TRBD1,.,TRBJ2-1,TGTGCCAGCAGTCCCACCGGGACAGGGTACCGTGAGCAGTTCTTC,CASSPTGTGYREQFF
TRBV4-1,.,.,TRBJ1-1,TGCGCCAGCAGCCAAGGTTGGCGTGGGAACACTGAAGCTTTCTTT,CASSQGWRGNTEAFF
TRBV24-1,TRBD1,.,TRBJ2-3,TGTGCCACCAGTGCTACGGGGACAGGGAGAGAGGATACGCAGTATTTT,CATSATGTGREDTQYF
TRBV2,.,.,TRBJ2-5,TGTGCCAGCAGTTGGGAAACAGGCCTCGGAGAGACCCAGTACTTC,CASSWETGLGETQYF
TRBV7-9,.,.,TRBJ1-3,TGTGCCAGCAGCTTATTTTGGGATTTTGGAAACACCATATATTTT,CASSLFWDFGNTIYF
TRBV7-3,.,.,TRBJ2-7,TGTGCCAGCAGCGCAGTCCCGGGTAGAGGCTACGAGCAGTACTTC,CASSAVPGRGYEQYF
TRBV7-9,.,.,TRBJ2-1,TGTGCCAGCAGCCCCTCTCTTTGGGCCTACAATGAGCAGTTCTTC,CASSPSLWAYNEQFF
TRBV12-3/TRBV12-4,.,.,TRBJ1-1,TGTGCCAGCAGTTTAGATGGGCAGTTTGAAGCTTTCTTT,CASSLDGQFEAFF
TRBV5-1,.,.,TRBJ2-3,TGCGCCAGCAGCTCGGGGGTAAGGAGGACAGATACGCAGTATTTT,CASSSGVRRTDTQYF
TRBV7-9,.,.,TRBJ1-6,TGTGCCAGCGGCCTCGGGGCCCTGCCCGGTTCACCCCTCCACTTT,CASGLGALPGSPLHF
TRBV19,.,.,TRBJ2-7,TGTGCCAGTAGACCCGGGGGCACAACCTACGAGCAGTACTTC,CASRPGGTTYEQYF
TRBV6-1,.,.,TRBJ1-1,TGTGCCAGCAGTGAAGCGGCGCAAACTGAAGCTTTCTTT,CASSEAAQTEAFF
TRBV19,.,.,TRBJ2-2,TGTGCCAGTGGGGGTCATTGGGGGACCGGGGAGCTGTTTTTT,CASGGHWGTGELFF
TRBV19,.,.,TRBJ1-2,TGTGCCAGTAGTATAAATCGCGACAGTGGGGGCTACACCTTC,CASSINRDSGGYTF
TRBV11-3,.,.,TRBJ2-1,TGTGCCAGCAGCTCGACAGTTTACAATGAGCAGTTCTTC,CASSSTVYNEQFF
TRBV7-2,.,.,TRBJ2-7,TGTGCCAGCAGCTGGCAGGGGGGCCCCTACGAGCAGTACTTC,CASSWQGGPYEQYF
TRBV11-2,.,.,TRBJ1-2,TGTGCCAGCAGCTTCTACAGTGGTGGCTACACCTTC,CASSFYSGGYTF
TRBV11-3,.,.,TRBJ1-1,TGTGCCAGCAGCGATCACGGGCTAGGCGGGTCTGGAGACACTGAAGCTTTCTTT,CASSDHGLGGSGDTEAFF
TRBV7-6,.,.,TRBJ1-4,TGTGCCAGCAGCCACCGGGCCAGAGAAAAACTGTTTTTT,CASSHRAREKLFF
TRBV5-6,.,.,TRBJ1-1,TGTGCCAGCAGCTTGGGAGGGTTACTGTGGGGGAACACTGAAGCTTTCTTT,CASSLGGLLWGNTEAFF
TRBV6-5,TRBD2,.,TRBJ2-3,TGTGCCAGCAGAGACGGGGGGGCGGGAAATACTGCGCAGTATTTT,CASRDGGAGNTAQYF
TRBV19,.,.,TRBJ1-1,TGTGCCAGTAGTCTGTCACTGAACACTGAAGCTTTCTTT,CASSLSLNTEAFF
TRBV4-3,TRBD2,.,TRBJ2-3,TGCGCCAGCAGCCAAGACGGGCGGGGGGGCCTAATAGATACGCAGTATTTT,CASSQDGRGGLIDTQYF
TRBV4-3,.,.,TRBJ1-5,TGCGCCAGCAGCCAAGATCCTCGGGGTGGGAGCAATCAGCCCCAGCATTTT,CASSQDPRGGSNQPQHF
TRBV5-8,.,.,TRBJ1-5,TGTGCCAGCAGCTGGGGGACAATCCCTGGGCCTTCTCAGCCCCAGCATTTT,CASSWGTIPGPSQPQHF
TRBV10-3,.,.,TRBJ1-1,TGTGCCATCAGTGTTGGACTGAAACTGAACACTGAAGCTTTCTTT,CAISVGLKLNTEAFF
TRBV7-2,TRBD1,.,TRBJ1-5,TGTGCCAGCAGCCTACGGACAGGGCAGACTCAGCCCCAGCATTTT,CASSLRTGQTQPQHF